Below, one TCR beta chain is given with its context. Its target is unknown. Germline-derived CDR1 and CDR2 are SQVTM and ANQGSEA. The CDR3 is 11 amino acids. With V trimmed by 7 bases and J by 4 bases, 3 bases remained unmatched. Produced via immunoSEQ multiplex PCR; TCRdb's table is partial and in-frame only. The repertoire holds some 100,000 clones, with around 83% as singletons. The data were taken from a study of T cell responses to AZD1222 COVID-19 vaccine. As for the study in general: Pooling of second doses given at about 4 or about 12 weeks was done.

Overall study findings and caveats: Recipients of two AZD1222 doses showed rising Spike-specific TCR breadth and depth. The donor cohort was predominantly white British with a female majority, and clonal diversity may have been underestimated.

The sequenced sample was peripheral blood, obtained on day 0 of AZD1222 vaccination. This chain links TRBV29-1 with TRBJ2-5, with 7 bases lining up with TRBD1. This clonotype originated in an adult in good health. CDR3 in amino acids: CSAQGPETQYF. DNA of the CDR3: TGCAGCGCACAGGGGCCAGAGACCCAGTACTTC.